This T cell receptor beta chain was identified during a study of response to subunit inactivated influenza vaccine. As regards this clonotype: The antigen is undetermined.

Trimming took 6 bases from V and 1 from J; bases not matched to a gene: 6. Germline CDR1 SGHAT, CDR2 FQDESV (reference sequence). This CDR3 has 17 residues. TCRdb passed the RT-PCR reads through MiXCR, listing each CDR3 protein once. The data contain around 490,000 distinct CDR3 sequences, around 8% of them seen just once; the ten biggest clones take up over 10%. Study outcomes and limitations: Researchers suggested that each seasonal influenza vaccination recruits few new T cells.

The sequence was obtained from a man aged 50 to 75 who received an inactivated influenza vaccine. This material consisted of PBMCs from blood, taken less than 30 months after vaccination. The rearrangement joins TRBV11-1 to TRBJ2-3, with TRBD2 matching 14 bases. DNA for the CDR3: TGTGCCAGCAGTCAACCGGGACTAGCGGGAGGCACAGATACGCAGTATTTT. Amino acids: CASSQPGLAGGTDTQYF.